The subject of this entry is one T cell receptor beta chain. What it recognizes is unknown. This specimen belongs to a study of shared clonotypes between healthy human individuals. Terminally differentiated effector memory CD45RA+ cells were excluded from the naive CD8 cells, which were CD45RO-negative and positively selected for CCR7. Findings and caveats of the study: Rarefaction gave evidence that sorted-subset sequencing remained incomplete despite large depth.

An approximately 220 ng quantity of DNA, 25,000 to 35,000 T cell genomes, went into the sorted-subset replicate PCRs. Generated by immunoSEQ multiplex PCR, the TCRdb table keeps only in-frame clones and is missing some. The sample lists approximately 810,000 clones; nearly 95% were seen once. Looked up from germline, CDR1 is SNHLY and CDR2 is FYNNEI. CDR3 length: 13 residues. The junction had 2 bases not matched to a gene; V was cut back by 4 bases and J by 7 bases. The sample comprised naive CD8+ T cells sorted from blood. The sequence derives from a man aged 30 to 45 in good health. The V and J genes are TRBV2 and TRBJ1-4, with 8 bases aligning to TRBD1. The CDR3 DNA sequence: TGTGCCAGCAGTGTACAGGGGGGTGAAAAACTGTTTTTT. Its protein product is CASSVQGGEKLFF.